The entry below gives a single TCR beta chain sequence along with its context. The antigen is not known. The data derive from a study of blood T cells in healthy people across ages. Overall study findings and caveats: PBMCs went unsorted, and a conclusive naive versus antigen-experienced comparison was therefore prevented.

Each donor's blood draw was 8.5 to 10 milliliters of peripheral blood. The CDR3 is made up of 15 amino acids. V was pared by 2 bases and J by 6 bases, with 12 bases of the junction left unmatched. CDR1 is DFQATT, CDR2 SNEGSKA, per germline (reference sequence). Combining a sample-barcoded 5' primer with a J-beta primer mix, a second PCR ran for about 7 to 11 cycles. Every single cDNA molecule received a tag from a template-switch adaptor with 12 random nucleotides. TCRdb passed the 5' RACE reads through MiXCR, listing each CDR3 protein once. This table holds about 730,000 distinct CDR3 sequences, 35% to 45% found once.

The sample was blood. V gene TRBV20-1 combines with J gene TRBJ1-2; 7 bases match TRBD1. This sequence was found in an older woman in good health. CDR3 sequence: CSARIAGGSDNGYTF. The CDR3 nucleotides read TGCAGTGCTAGAATCGCAGGGGGTAGTGACAATGGCTACACCTTC.